This T cell receptor beta chain was sequenced for a study of blood T cell repertoires in COVID-19. The repertoire was sequenced with immunoSEQ multiplex PCR; TCRdb's copy has only in-frame clones and lacks some. Of 80,000 to 100,000 clones in the sample, more than 65% were seen once. The origin of this receptor is a human donor in a cohort sampled during active COVID-19. Material: peripheral blood.

In nucleotides, the CDR3 is TGTGCCAGCAGTGAAATTTCCCGCGAGTATGGCTACACCTTC. Amino acid sequence: CASSEISREYGYTF. The chain recombines TRBV2 with TRBJ1-2, with D hard to call. V gave up 2 bases and J gave up 5 bases, with 12 bases separating them. The CDR3 is made up of 14 amino acids. Germline V CDR1 and CDR2: SNHLY, FYNNEI.